The source of this T cell receptor beta chain is a study of blood T cell repertoires in COVID-19. Original methodology: Reference gene primer amplification in the assay estimated nucleated cell counts. Here immunoSEQ multiplex PCR was the method, and the copy in TCRdb shows in-frame clones only, minus some. Clonal size and the V and J genes are those of that table, whereas D and trimming came from the DNA. The table includes hundreds of thousands of clones, about 86% detected once. There are 15 residues in the CDR3. Germline V gives CDR1 SGHTA, CDR2 FQGNSA. Trimming cost V 5 bases and J 3 bases; bases outside gene matches: 8.

Sequenced input: peripheral blood. The V call is TRBV7-2, the J call TRBJ1-2; 8 bases match TRBD1. The sequence was obtained from a woman in her 70s with COVID-19, enrolled during active disease. The CDR3 loop reads CASSIGTGRDYGYTF. CDR3 nucleotides: TGTGCCAGCAGCATAGGGACAGGAAGGGACTATGGCTACACCTTC.